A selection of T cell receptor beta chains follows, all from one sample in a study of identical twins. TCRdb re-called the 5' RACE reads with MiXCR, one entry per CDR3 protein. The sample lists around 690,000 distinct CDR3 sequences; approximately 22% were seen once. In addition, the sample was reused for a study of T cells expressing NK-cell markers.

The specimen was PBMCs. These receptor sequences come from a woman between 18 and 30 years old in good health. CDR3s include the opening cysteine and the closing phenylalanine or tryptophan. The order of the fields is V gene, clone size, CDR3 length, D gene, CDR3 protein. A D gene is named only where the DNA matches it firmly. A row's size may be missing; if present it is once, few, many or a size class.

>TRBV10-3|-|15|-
CAISVMGGLQETQYF
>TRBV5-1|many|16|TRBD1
CASSLAEGRGKGEQFF
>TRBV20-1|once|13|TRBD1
CASGGASDTEAFF
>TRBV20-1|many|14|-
CSARLGSSGQPQHF
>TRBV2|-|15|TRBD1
CASSEEGQGFYEQYF
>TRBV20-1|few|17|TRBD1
CSARGFIGQVVLYEQYF
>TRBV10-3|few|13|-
CAISEKVYNEQFF
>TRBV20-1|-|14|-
CSASSGVYTDTQYF
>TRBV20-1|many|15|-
CSARGPVGGGTEAFF
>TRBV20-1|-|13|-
CSARADGHYEQYF
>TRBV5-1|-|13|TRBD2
CASSTSGSNEQFF
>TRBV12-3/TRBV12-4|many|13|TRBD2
CANTIGGDNEQFF
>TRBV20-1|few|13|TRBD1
CSARGRGTGSAFF
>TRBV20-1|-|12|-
CSAQSGPDTQYF
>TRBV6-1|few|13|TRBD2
CASTSGDSYEQYF
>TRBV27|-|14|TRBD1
CASSNRGRTGELFF
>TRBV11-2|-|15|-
CASSTLGGSSYEQYF
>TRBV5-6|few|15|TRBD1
CASSLLGTERDGYTF
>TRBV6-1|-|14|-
CASSLSMSSYEQYF
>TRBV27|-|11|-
CASGYAETQYF
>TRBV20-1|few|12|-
CSATGKAYEQYF
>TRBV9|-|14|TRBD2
CASSASGGGSEQFF
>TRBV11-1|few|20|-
CASSSPERTGLSREAETQYF
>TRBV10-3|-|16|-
CAINLAPTSGANVLTF
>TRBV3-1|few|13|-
CASSQGSQETQYF
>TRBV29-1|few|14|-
CSVLFFRNEETQYF
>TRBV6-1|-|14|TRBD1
CASRPGQVGETQYF
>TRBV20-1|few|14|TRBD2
CSAQSGGSTDTQYF